Shown below are 26 T cell receptor beta chains from a single sample sequenced in a study of T-cell reconstitution after alpha-beta-depleted transplantation in children (dated by TCRdb to about 2016). Libraries came from PCR. Sequencing was performed on an Illumina HiSeq 2500. TCR libraries were prepared with molecular barcoding, using unique molecular identifiers to normalize TCRbeta repertoire quantification. In TCRdb, the public reads were trimmed at Q25 with fastp and aligned with MiXCR, with productive beta chains retained. All rows with the same CDR3 protein become a single entry with the most common DNA and genes. The sample table records over 150,000 distinct CDR3 sequences; about 6.6% of these occur just once. In total, the top ten clones hold about 6% of the sample. Taken with the paper, the label for treatment or condition translates to: allogeneic hematopoietic cell transplantation with graft depleted of TCRalphabeta T cells and CD19 B cells.

Specimen: PBMCs, collected before TCRalphabeta/CD19-depleted stem cell transplant. The origin of the receptors is a boy between 2 and 10 years old with acute lymphoblastic leukemia, due to receive a stem cell transplant.

This clonotype has a count of ten or more. This chain connects TRBV7-8 to TRBJ2-1; D perhaps matches TRBD1 (6 bases). This CDR3 is built from 13 residues. Germline CDR1 reads SGHVS; CDR2 reads FQNEAQ. Trimming shortened V by 7 bases and J by 2 bases, and 9 bases separated the two germline ends. The CDR3 region is CASTKGAYNEQFF. CDR3 nucleotide sequence: TGTGCCAGCACCAAGGGGGCCTACAATGAGCAGTTCTTC.

This clonotype showed up many times. The chain couples TRBV5-6 to TRBJ2-7; D ambiguous. Germline CDR1 is SGHDT and CDR2 is YYEEEE. Deletions cut 0 bases from V and 5 bases from J, with 6 bases between. The CDR3 contains 12 residues. Written as DNA, the CDR3 is TGTGCCAGCAGCTTGGTAGGTCACGAGCAGTACTTC. It specifies CASSLVGHEQYF. Supplemented by reference TRBV5-6 and TRBJ2-7, the full variable domain reads DAGVTQSPTHLIKTRGQQVTLRCSPKSGHDTVSWYQQALGQGPQFIFQYYEEEERQRGNFPDRFSGHQFPNYSSELNVNALLLGDSALYLCASSLVGHEQYFGPGTRLTVT.

In its sample, this clonotype was seen many times. V gene TRBV10-3 combines with J gene TRBJ2-7; D remains ambiguous. The CDR3 is 15 residues long. The germline CDR1 and CDR2 sequences are ENHRY and SYGVKD. V was clipped by 8 bases and J by 0 bases, with 17 bases between them. CDR3: CAIGPRDQTSYEQYF. For the CDR3, the DNA is TGTGCCATCGGACCAAGAGATCAGACCTCCTACGAGCAGTACTTC.

This clonotype has at least ten counts. V usage is TRBV6-1 and J usage is TRBJ2-3; TRBD2 aligns across 7 bases. The CDR3 spans 15 residues. CDR1 and CDR2 (germline): MNHNS, SASEGT. The J segment lost 2 bases and the V segment lost 4 bases, leaving 6 bases of the junction unmatched. CDR3 region: CASSAREFDTDTQYF. The CDR3 DNA reads as TGTGCCAGCAGTGCGCGGGAGTTTGACACAGATACGCAGTATTTT.

This clonotype has at least ten counts. The chain links TRBV28 to TRBJ1-5, with 7 bases matching TRBD1. The CDR3 covers 15 residues. The junction had 7 bases not matched to a gene; V was cut back by 5 bases and J by 3 bases. Looked up from germline, CDR1 is MDHEN and CDR2 is SYDVKM. The CDR3 coding sequence is TGTGCCAGCAGTCTCGGGCAGGGGGACAATCAGCCCCAGCATTTT. Translated: CASSLGQGDNQPQHF.

This clonotype has a count of ten or more. The chain combines TRBV7-2 with TRBJ2-3, with D possibly being TRBD2 (6 bases). Germline-derived CDR1 and CDR2 are SGHTA and FQGNSA. This CDR3 is built from 15 residues. V was pared by 1 base and J by 0 bases, with 8 bases between. CDR3 DNA sequence: TGTGCCAGCAGCTTAGGCGGGACTAGCACAGATACGCAGTATTTT. The encoded protein is CASSLGGTSTDTQYF. The full variable domain, rest sourced from reference TRBV7-2 and TRBJ2-3, is GAGVSQSPSNKVTEKGKDVELRCDPISGHTALYWYRQSLGQGLEFLIYFQGNSAPDKSGLPSDRFSAERTGGSVSTLTIQRTQQEDSAVYLCASSLGGTSTDTQYFGPGTRLTVL.

This clonotype has at least ten counts. The V call is TRBV28, the J call TRBJ2-7; a possible D gene is TRBD2 (6 bases). The CDR3 totals 17 residues. With 5 bases removed from V and 6 bases from J, the gap between germline ends came to 26 bases. Germline lookup yields CDR1 MDHEN and CDR2 SYDVKM. CDR3 region: CASSMAGTSREKGEQYF. As DNA, the CDR3 is TGTGCCAGCAGTATGGCCGGCACTTCCCGGGAGAAAGGCGAGCAGTACTTC.

This clonotype was counted only a few times. V gene TRBV6-2 or TRBV6-3 combines with J gene TRBJ2-1, with D maybe TRBD2 (6 bases). The CDR3 is made up of 21 amino acids. Germline-derived CDR1 and CDR2 are MNHEY and SVGEGT. The germline V and J ends were trimmed by 0 bases and 1 base, with 25 bases remaining between them. Here the CDR3 reads CASSYSSAGTHSRQSYNEQFF. Written as DNA, the CDR3 is TGTGCCAGCAGTTACTCTTCCGCCGGGACTCATAGCCGCCAGTCCTACAATGAGCAGTTCTTC.

The V gene is TRBV28, the J gene TRBJ1-4; the D gene is possibly TRBD1 (6 bases). V shed 6 bases and J shed 15 bases, with 23 bases lying between them. CDR3 size: 14 residues. Germline values: CDR1 MDHEN, CDR2 SYDVKM. This chain's CDR3 is CASSSPGTQVRVFF. The CDR3 DNA follows: TGTGCCAGCAGCTCCCCCGGGACACAGGTGCGAGTGTTTTTT. Complete variable domain (other parts from reference TRBV28 and TRBJ1-4): DVKVTQSSRYLVKRTGEKVFLECVQDMDHENMFWYRQDPGLGLRLIYFSYDVKMKEKGDIPEGYSVSREKKERFSLILESASTNQTSMYLCASSSPGTQVRVFFGSGTQLSVL.

This sequence joins TRBV2 and TRBJ2-5; D not certain. The CDR3 extends over 13 amino acids. Germline lookup yields CDR1 SNHLY and CDR2 FYNNEI. V was shortened by 6 bases and J by 4 bases, with 12 bases between the two germline ends. CDR3 loop: CASRAAPRETQYF. The CDR3 bases are TGTGCCAGCAGGGCAGCACCCCGAGAGACCCAGTACTTC. Full variable domain (rest looked up from reference TRBV2 and TRBJ2-5): EPEVTQTPSHQVTQMGQEVILRCVPISNHLYFYWYRQILGQKVEFLVSFYNNEISEKSEIFDDQFSVERPDGSNFTLKIRSTKLEDSAMYFCASRAAPRETQYFGPGTRLLVL.

This clonotype was recorded at least ten times. V and J are TRBV6-2 or TRBV6-3 and TRBJ2-1; 9 bases are a match to TRBD2. The CDR3 spans 15 residues. Germline trimming cut 4 bases from V and 3 bases from J; bases unmatched to any gene: 4. CDR1 and CDR2 from the germline V gene are MNHEY and SVGEGT. CDR3 bases: TGTGCCAGCAGTTCCATAGCGGGGGACTACAATGAGCAGTTCTTC. Residues: CASSSIAGDYNEQFF.

This clonotype was counted ten times or more. This chain connects TRBV4-3 to TRBJ1-5; the D gene is possibly TRBD1 (6 bases). V was clipped by 0 bases and J by 5 bases, with 17 bases between them. Looked up from germline, CDR1 is LGHNA and CDR2 is YSLEER. This CDR3 comprises 17 residues. CDR3 loop: CASSQELRGAYDQPQHF. CDR3 nucleotides: TGCGCCAGCAGCCAAGAGCTTCGGGGGGCTTACGATCAGCCCCAGCATTTT.

This clonotype was observed at least ten times. The V call is TRBV28, the J call TRBJ2-1; D assignment may be TRBD1 or TRBD2 (5 bases each). Trimming pared 3 bases from V and 2 bases from J, leaving 20 bases between. Germline CDR1 is MDHEN and CDR2 is SYDVKM. This CDR3 has 18 residues. The CDR3 region is CASSFIGFRQGPYNEQFF. CDR3 bases: TGTGCCAGCAGTTTCATCGGTTTTCGGCAGGGACCCTACAATGAGCAGTTCTTC.

The table lists this clonotype with many counts. CDR3 residues: CASSPTGTGPFEQYF. The DNA of the CDR3 is TGTGCCAGCAGCCCCACCGGGACAGGCCCGTTTGAGCAGTACTTC. The chain carries TRBV7-8 and TRBJ2-7; 8 nucleotides agree with TRBD1. CDR1 SGHVS and CDR2 FQNEAQ come from the germline V gene. The CDR3 is made up of 15 amino acids. V lost 5 bases and J lost 7; bases outside the gene matches: 13.

The V gene is TRBV15, the J gene TRBJ1-5, with D perhaps matching TRBD1 (5 bases). From germline, CDR1 is LNHNV and CDR2 YYDKDF (reference sequence). V lost 0 bases, J lost 3 bases, and 9 bases lay in between. This CDR3 spans 15 amino acids. CDR3 DNA: TGTGCCACCAGCAGAGACCTGGGGGTCAATCAGCCCCAGCATTTT. Translated, it gives CATSRDLGVNQPQHF.

In its sample, this clonotype was seen many times. V and J are TRBV4-2 and TRBJ2-4, with 7 bases identical to TRBD2. The CDR3 spans 16 residues. With V trimmed by 1 base and J by 5 bases, 8 bases remained unmatched. CDR1 is LGHNA, CDR2 YNFKEQ, per germline. The DNA for the CDR3 is TGTGCCAGCAGCCAAGTTAGCAGCGGGAACGAAAACATTCAGTACTTC. This gives the protein CASSQVSSGNENIQYF.

This clonotype showed up many times. Relative to the germline gene, one junction end is altered; a read error may explain this. The DNA of the CDR3 is TGTGCTAGCAGCTTAGACCCCTGGGGTTTGGGGGACGATGAGCAGTTCTTC. It encodes CASSLDPWGLGDDEQFF. The chain recombines TRBV7-7 with TRBJ2-1; the D call may be TRBD1 or TRBD2 (5 bases each). The germline CDR1 and CDR2 sequences are SSHAT and FNYEAQ (reference sequence). This CDR3 contains 17 residues.

In regard to this clonotype: One end of the junction varies from germline; a read error may be responsible. V gene TRBV20-1 combines with J gene TRBJ2-1; 10 bases match TRBD2. The CDR3 is 15 residues long. Germline V gene data show CDR1 as DFQATT and CDR2 as SNEGSKA (reference sequence). In nucleotides, the CDR3 is TGCTGTGCTAGAGGTGTGGGACTAGCGAACAATGAGCAGTTCTTC. Translation: CCARGVGLANNEQFF.

This clonotype has ten or more counts. The chain is built from TRBV20-1 and TRBJ2-1; 7 bases match TRBD1. The germline V gene has CDR1 DFQATT and CDR2 SNEGSKA (reference sequence). CDR3 length equals 12 residues. V lost 5 bases and J lost 8; bases outside the gene matches: 6. This CDR3 is CSADREGDEQFF. DNA of the CDR3: TGCAGTGCTGACAGGGAAGGTGATGAGCAGTTCTTC.

This clonotype was detected many times. Written as DNA, the CDR3 is TGTGCCAGCAGTCTAAGTCGCTACGAGCAGTACTTC. It codes for CASSLSRYEQYF. V usage is TRBV12-3 or TRBV12-4 and J usage is TRBJ2-7; D call uncertain. This CDR3 contains 12 residues. Between the trimmed V and J ends, which lost 5 bases and 3 bases, there was a span of 8 bases.

A few counts support this clonotype. The chain employs TRBV5-1 and TRBJ2-5; D might be TRBD1 (6 bases). In germline, CDR1 is SGHRS, CDR2 YFSETQ. The V end lost 4 bases, the J end lost 5 bases, and 21 bases lay between the germline ends. This CDR3 is 16 amino acids long. The CDR3 loop reads CASSGAWTGQGETQYF. In DNA form, the CDR3 reads TGCGCCAGCAGCGGTGCTTGGACGGGTCAGGGGGAGACCCAGTACTTC.

This clonotype was counted a few times. Mismatch with germline at one junction end may stem from a read error. V usage is TRBV24-1 and J usage is TRBJ2-3, with unresolved D. The CDR3 consists of 11 residues. Germline CDR1 and CDR2: KGHDR and SFDVKD. The CDR3 here is CATSSIDTQYF. CDR3 bases: TGTGCCACCAGCAGCATAGATACGCAGTATTTT.

The chain is built from TRBV7-2 and TRBJ2-1; D is perhaps TRBD1 (6 bases). There are 15 residues in the CDR3. Trimming stripped 7 bases from V and 0 bases from J, with 13 bases between. Per the germline V gene, CDR1 is SGHTA and CDR2 is FQGNSA. The CDR3 sequence: CASTPRTASYNEQFF. CDR3 nucleotide sequence: TGTGCCAGCACCCCCCGGACAGCCTCCTACAATGAGCAGTTCTTC.

The rearrangement links TRBV3-1 to TRBJ2-6; D gene unclear. The germline V and J ends were trimmed by 4 bases and 0 bases, with 10 bases remaining between them. This CDR3 contains 16 residues. CDR1 is LGHDT and CDR2 is YNNKEL in the germline V gene (reference sequence). The CDR3 loop is CASSPTDRSGANVLTF. CDR3 sequence (DNA): TGTGCCAGCAGCCCTACAGACCGCTCTGGGGCCAACGTCCTGACTTTC.

The sample holds a few counts of this clonotype. The rearrangement joins TRBV20-1 to TRBJ2-2; 7 positions match TRBD1. The germline gives CDR1 DFQATT, CDR2 SNEGSKA (reference sequence). The CDR3 spans 13 residues. Trimming removed 8 bases from V and 2 bases from J; junction bases left unmatched: 5. CDR3 nucleotide sequence: TGCAGTTCGAACAGGGGAAACACCGGGGAGCTGTTTTTT. Residues: CSSNRGNTGELFF.

This clonotype was detected ten times or more. V and J are TRBV20-1 and TRBJ2-7, with 10 bases matching TRBD2. This CDR3 spans 14 amino acids. V was clipped by 1 base and J by 4 bases; unmatched bases: 4. Germline-derived CDR1 and CDR2 are DFQATT and SNEGSKA (reference sequence). This CDR3 reads CSARAASGSYEQYF. DNA of the CDR3: TGCAGTGCTAGAGCGGCTAGCGGGAGTTACGAGCAGTACTTC.